This TCR beta chain was identified during a study of regulatory and conventional T cells in RAG deficiency (dated by TCRdb to about 2017). The study in broad terms: Hypomorphic RAG mutations in combined immunodeficiency or atypical SCID are frequently associated with autoimmunity. High-throughput TCR beta sequencing was used to compare the repertoire diversity and composition of Treg, conventional CD4+ and CD8+ T cells between RAG-deficient patients and healthy controls.

Library creation used the immunoSEQ multiplex PCR assay. Rearranged TCR beta chain products were amplified from genomic DNA of sorted T-cell subsets and sequenced. On the study's bioinformatics: Shannon entropy and Simpson indices were used to measure how diverse the repertoire of productive TCR beta rearrangements was. To gauge clonal expansion, the frequencies of the 100 most abundant productive TCR beta clonotypes among total reads were added together. The TRB repertoires were scored with a self-reactivity index built on which amino acids appear at CDR3beta positions 6 and 7. Repertoire analyses used two-way ANOVA; flow cytometric analyses used Student t or Mann-Whitney tests. TCRdb provides this immuneACCESS table in a form limited to in-frame rearrangements. Some clones are lacking; in checked studies, under half of them reflect an unresolved V gene, and why the rest are absent is not known. That table furnishes V, J and clone size, whereas the DNA furnished D and trimming. The sample profile shows more than 7,000 clones; 90% to 95% of them were found once. Under 1.5% of the sample rests with the top ten.

Conventional CD4+ T cells were purified from blood as CD25-low CD127-high cells before genomic DNA extraction. Eight patients with RAG deficiency were studied, comprising one with SCID, two with Omenn syndrome and five with combined immunodeficiency or atypical SCID. Of note for this clone: This clone's antigen is unknown. Per-base quality was not reported, and no clone a single base away is much larger than it.

The CDR3 numbers 12 residues from cysteine through phenylalanine. Here the CDR3 DNA is all that survives: 36 bases in frame from base 1. V sheds 5 bases and J sheds 3 bases, leaving 8 bases between their ends. The germline V gene encodes CDR1 SGHTA and CDR2 FQGNSA. The study at large found these results: Compared with controls, Omenn syndrome and CID/AS patients had approximately 100-fold fewer unique TCR beta sequences in Treg cells, whereas the reduction in the other subsets was approximately 9.8-fold. All patient T-cell subsets had shorter CDR3 lengths; Omenn syndrome patients showed >85% Treg-Tconv repertoire overlap at nucleotide and amino acid level. Rather than being bona fide Treg cells, the sorted CD25-high CD127-low cells in Omenn syndrome patients may represent peripherally activated cells. For some subjects, some T-cell subset analyses were not performed. Markedly lower Shannon entropy and higher Simpson indices were observed in RAG-deficient patients than in control T-cell subpopulations.

This TCR was recovered from a human donor with RAG deficiency presenting as severe combined immunodeficiency. Sequenced sample: CD4+ effector T cells sorted from blood. The sequence is built from TRBV7-2 and TRBJ2-7; matching of 5 bases hints at TRBD1 as the D gene. This receptor has the CDR3 CASSPDIYEQYF. Here is the DNA: TGTGCCAGCAGCCCGGACATCTACGAGCAGTACTTC.